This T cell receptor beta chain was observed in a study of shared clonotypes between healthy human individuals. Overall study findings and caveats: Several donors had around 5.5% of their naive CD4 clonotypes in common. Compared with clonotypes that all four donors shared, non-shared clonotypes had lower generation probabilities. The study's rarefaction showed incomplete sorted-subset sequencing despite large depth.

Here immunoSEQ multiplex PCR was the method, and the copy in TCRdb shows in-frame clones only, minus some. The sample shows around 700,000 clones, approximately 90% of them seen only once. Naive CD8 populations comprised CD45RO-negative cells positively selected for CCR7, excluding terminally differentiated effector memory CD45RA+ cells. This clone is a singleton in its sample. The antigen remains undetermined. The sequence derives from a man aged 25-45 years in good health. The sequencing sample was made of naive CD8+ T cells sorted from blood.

The CDR3 nucleotides read TGTGCCAGTAGTATCCCCCCCCGGATCGGATCAAATCAGCCCCAGCATTTT. Amino acid sequence: CASSIPPRIGSNQPQHF. The chain recombines TRBV19 with TRBJ1-5, with D unresolved. Germline CDR1 LNHDA, CDR2 SQIVND (reference sequence). Trimming shortened V by 3 bases and J by 4 bases, and 19 bases separated the two germline ends. This CDR3 has 17 amino acids.